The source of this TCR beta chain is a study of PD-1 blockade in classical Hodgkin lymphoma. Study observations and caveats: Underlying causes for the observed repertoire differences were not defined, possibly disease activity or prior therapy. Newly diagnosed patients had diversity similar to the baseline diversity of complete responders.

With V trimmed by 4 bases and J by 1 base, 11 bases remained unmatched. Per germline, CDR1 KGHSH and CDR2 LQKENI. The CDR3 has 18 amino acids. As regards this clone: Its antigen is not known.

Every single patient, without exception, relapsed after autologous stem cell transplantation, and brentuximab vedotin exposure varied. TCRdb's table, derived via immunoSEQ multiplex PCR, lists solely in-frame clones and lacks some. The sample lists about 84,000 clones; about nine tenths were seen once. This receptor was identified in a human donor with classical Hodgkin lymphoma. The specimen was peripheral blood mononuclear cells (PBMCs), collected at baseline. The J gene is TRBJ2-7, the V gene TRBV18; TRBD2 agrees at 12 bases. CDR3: CASSLTPATSGGSYEQYF. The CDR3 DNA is TGTGCCAGCTCACTAACCCCCGCGACTAGCGGGGGTTCCTACGAGCAGTACTTC.